Following are 9 T cell receptor beta chains from one sample sequenced in a study of blood T cell repertoires in COVID-19. Assay used: immunoSEQ multiplex PCR; TCRdb lists only in-frame clones, some missing. The profile shows more than 20,000 clones, approximately 92% of them singletons. Sequencing was carried out using peripheral blood. The receptors stem from a human donor in a cohort sampled during active COVID-19.

In nucleotides, the CDR3 is TGTGCCAGCGAATTCGATGCGGGGGGAGTCACAGATACGCAGTATTTT. Its protein product is CASEFDAGGVTDTQYF. The chain uses TRBV7-9 and TRBJ2-3; 8 nucleotides match TRBD2. The CDR3 covers 16 residues. Unmatched junction bases numbered 12, after V lost 8 bases and J lost 2 bases. From germline, CDR1 is SEHNR and CDR2 FQNEAQ (reference sequence).

CDR3 bases: TGCGCCAGCAGTCTTTTTACTAGCGGGGGGGCCTCTTCCTACAATGAGCAGTTCTTC. It specifies CASSLFTSGGASSYNEQFF. The gene calls are TRBV5-1 and TRBJ2-1; 13 bases map to TRBD2. Germline-derived CDR1 and CDR2 are SGHRS and YFSETQ. With 5 bases clipped from V and 1 base from J, the junction kept 12 bases outside the gene matches. The CDR3 is 19 residues long. Using reference TRBV5-1 and TRBJ2-1 for the parts outside the CDR3, the full variable domain is KAGVTQTPRYLIKTRGQQVTLSCSPISGHRSVSWYQQTPGQGLQFLFEYFSETQRNKGNFPGRFSGRQFSNSRSEMNVSTLELGDSALYLCASSLFTSGGASSYNEQFFGPGTRLTVL.

This clone showed up just a few times. The rearrangement uses TRBV7-6 and TRBJ2-7; 7 positions agree with TRBD1. The length of the CDR3 is 12 residues. Germline loops: CDR1 SGHVS, CDR2 FNYEAQ. Germline trimming cut 5 bases from V and 6 bases from J; bases unmatched to any gene: 4. The CDR3 loop is CASSLQGSEQYF. In nucleotides, the CDR3 is TGTGCCAGCAGCCTACAGGGGAGCGAGCAGTACTTC.

The V gene is TRBV5-4, the J gene TRBJ1-1, with 11 nucleotides matching TRBD1. This CDR3 has 14 amino acids. Trimming at V came to 5 bases and at J to 6 bases, leaving 6 bases not matched to a gene. Per germline, CDR1 SGHNT and CDR2 YYREEE (reference sequence). The CDR3 DNA sequence: TGTGCCAGCAGATACCGGGACAGGGGGTCTGAAGCTTTCTTT. Translated: CASRYRDRGSEAFF.

The chain carries TRBV13 and TRBJ2-5; 16 nucleotides match TRBD2. Per germline, CDR1 PRHDT and CDR2 FYEKMQ (reference sequence). V lost 5 bases and J lost 2; bases outside the gene matches: 14. This CDR3 contains 20 residues. The DNA of the CDR3 is TGTGCCAGCAGCGGATTCGGGACTAGCGGGAGGGCTGGGGGTCAAGAGACCCAGTACTTC. This gives the protein CASSGFGTSGRAGGQETQYF.

The V call is TRBV29-1, the J call TRBJ2-7, with D maybe TRBD1 (6 bases). There are 14 residues in the CDR3. Deletions cut 7 bases from V and 6 bases from J, with 22 bases between. The germline V gene has CDR1 SQVTM and CDR2 ANQGSEA. CDR3 DNA: TGCAGCGCTGCCATGGTGGTGGGGGCTACCGAGCAGTACTTC. It is translated as CSAAMVVGATEQYF.

The chain employs TRBV5-6 and TRBJ2-5, with D perhaps matching TRBD2 (7 bases). The CDR3 totals 17 residues. V was shortened by 3 bases and J by 2 bases, with 20 bases between the two germline ends. Germline-derived CDR1 and CDR2 are SGHDT and YYEEEE. The CDR3 DNA follows: TGTGCCAGCAGCTGGGGGCCGGGACTAATCAAACAAGAGACCCAGTACTTC. The encoded protein is CASSWGPGLIKQETQYF.

The rearrangement uses TRBV6-6 and TRBJ1-5; D is unclear. V was cut by 2 bases and J by 2 bases, with 7 bases left in between. The length of the CDR3 is 14 residues. CDR1 MNHNY and CDR2 SVGAGI come from the germline V gene (reference sequence). CDR3 nucleotide sequence: TGTGCCAGCAGTTACAACGGAGGCAATCAGCCCCAGCATTTT. Its translation: CASSYNGGNQPQHF.

This clone has more than one count but fewer than ten. This chain links TRBV19 with TRBJ1-5; D may be TRBD1 (5 bases). V lost 4 bases to trimming and J lost 2 bases, with 9 bases between them. The germline V gene has CDR1 LNHDA and CDR2 SQIVND (reference sequence). The length of the CDR3 is 14 residues. CDR3 in amino acids: CASSSGAGNQPQHF. CDR3 bases: TGTGCCAGTAGTAGCGGGGCGGGCAATCAGCCCCAGCATTTT.